The table lists the clone carrying this T cell receptor (beta chain) with many counts. Study processing details: Reference gene primers were amplified, and this amplification served to estimate nucleated cell counts. Some clones are missing from TCRdb's copy, which holds only in-frame ones; the method was immunoSEQ multiplex PCR. That table furnishes V, J and clone size, whereas the DNA furnished D and trimming. The sample yields approximately 150,000 clones, over 80% seen once. This specimen comes from a study of blood T cell repertoires in COVID-19. The overall study: COVID-19 samples, acute and convalescent, were from the United States, Italy and Spain.

Across fewer than 25 US areas, participants ranged in age from about 18 to 100 years. CDR3 size: 14 residues. Germline V lookup: CDR1 SGHAT, CDR2 FQNNGV. V shed 5 bases and J 5 bases; nucleotides not matched to a gene: 4. Material: PBMCs or T cells enriched from blood (not recorded which). The V gene is TRBV11-2, the J gene TRBJ2-1; 9 bases are a match to TRBD2. The sequence was obtained from a woman aged 40 to 55 who had recovered from COVID-19. The CDR3 is CASSISGRNNEQFF. Here the CDR3 DNA reads TGTGCCAGCAGCATTAGCGGGAGAAACAATGAGCAGTTCTTC.